The 5 T cell receptor beta chains reported below all come from one sample, sequenced in a study of T-cell memory formation after mild COVID-19. TCRdb reprocessed the 5' RACE reads via MiXCR and lists one record per CDR3 protein. The sample consists of about 200,000 distinct CDR3 sequences, 7.5% to 10% of them appearing once. Sequenced material: PBMCs or a T cell subset sorted from them (not recorded which). These TCRs come from a man younger than 30 who had mild COVID-19 (a few samples of this study predate the infection). Cell type and time point are not known.

This clonotype was observed many times. V usage is TRBV7-8 and J usage is TRBJ2-1, with D possibly matching TRBD1 (6 bases). CDR3 length: 14 amino acids. V shed 8 bases and J shed 4 bases, with 15 bases lying between them. The germline gives CDR1 SGHVS, CDR2 FQNEAQ. CDR3 DNA: TGTGCCAGCCGAGACAGGTTTACATACAATGAGCAGTTCTTC. It translates to CASRDRFTYNEQFF.

This clonotype was seen many times. The rearrangement joins TRBV7-2 to TRBJ1-2; D gene ambiguous. Looked up from germline, CDR1 is SGHTA and CDR2 is FQGNSA. V was cut by 5 bases and J by 3 bases, with 16 bases left in between. The CDR3 extends over 15 amino acids. DNA of the CDR3: TGTGCCAGCAGCATGGTAACTACCGACTACTATGGCTACACCTTC. Amino acid sequence: CASSMVTTDYYGYTF.

The V gene is TRBV6-1, the J gene TRBJ2-1; unclear D gene. With 3 bases removed from V and 2 bases from J, the gap between germline ends came to 11 bases. Germline CDR1 reads MNHNS; CDR2 reads SASEGT. This CDR3 is 15 amino acids long. CDR3 region: CASSEGYTPYNEQFF. The CDR3, as DNA: TGTGCCAGCAGTGAGGGTTACACTCCCTACAATGAGCAGTTCTTC.

In this sample, this clonotype turned up a few times. The rearrangement links TRBV4-1 to TRBJ1-6; the match to TRBD1 covers 7 bases. The CDR3 sequence is 16 residues long. After removal of 1 base from V and 6 bases from J, the junction contained 6 bases not matched to a gene. The V gene's germline CDR1 is MGHRA and CDR2 YSYEKL. CDR3 coding DNA: TGCGCCAGCAGCCAAGCAGGGGGTCCTCCTAATTCACCCCTCCACTTT. Protein: CASSQAGGPPNSPLHF.

V gene TRBV10-1 combines with J gene TRBJ2-2; either TRBD1 or TRBD2 may supply D (6 bases each). Germline CDR1 WNHNN, CDR2 SYGVQD (reference sequence). V lost 8 bases and J lost 9, with 10 bases in between. This CDR3 is built from 11 residues. The CDR3 sequence is CASLGGRELFF. CDR3 in DNA: TGCGCCAGCTTGGGGGGCAGGGAGCTGTTTTTT.